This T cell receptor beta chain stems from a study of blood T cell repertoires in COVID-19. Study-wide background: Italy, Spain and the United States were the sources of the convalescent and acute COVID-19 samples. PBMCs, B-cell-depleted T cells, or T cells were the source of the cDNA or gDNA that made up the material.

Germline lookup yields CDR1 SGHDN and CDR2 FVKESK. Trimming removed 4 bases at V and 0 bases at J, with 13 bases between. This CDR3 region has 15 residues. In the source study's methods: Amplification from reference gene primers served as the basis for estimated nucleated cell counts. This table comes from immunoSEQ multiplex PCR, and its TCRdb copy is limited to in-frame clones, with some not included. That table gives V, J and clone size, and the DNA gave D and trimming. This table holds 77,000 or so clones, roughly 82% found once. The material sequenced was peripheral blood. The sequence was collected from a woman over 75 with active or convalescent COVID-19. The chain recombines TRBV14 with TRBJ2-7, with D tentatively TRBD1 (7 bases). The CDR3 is CASSRRDSSSYEQYF. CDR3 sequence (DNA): TGTGCCAGCAGCCGGAGGGACAGTTCCTCCTACGAGCAGTACTTC.